The clone carrying this TCR beta chain was seen only a few times. Donors were grouped by their self-reported clinical history. This sample is part of a study of blood T cell repertoires in COVID-19. Data came from immunoSEQ multiplex PCR; TCRdb stores just in-frame clones and leaves some out. Here the sample spans some 250,000 clones, 70% to 85% being singletons. Germline trimming cut 4 bases from V and 11 bases from J; bases unmatched to any gene: 12. The CDR3 is made up of 14 amino acids. The germline V gene has CDR1 SGHAT and CDR2 FQDESV (reference sequence). The sample comprised PBMCs or T cells enriched from blood (not recorded which). This TCR was sampled from a man in his forties who had recovered from COVID-19. The chain links TRBV11-1 to TRBJ1-1; 8 bases are a match to TRBD1. The CDR3 DNA reads as TGTGCCAGCAGCTACAGTCCCGGGACAGGTTTGGCTTTCTTT. Its protein is CASSYSPGTGLAFF.